A selection of T cell receptor beta chains follows, all from one sample in a study of graft-versus-host responses after intestinal transplantation. The table came from immunoSEQ multiplex PCR; TCRdb's copy has only in-frame clones and leaves some out. The table includes approximately 21,000 clones, 55% to 60% detected once. The specimen was alloreactive CD4+ T cells from a mixed lymphocyte reaction culture, collected before intestinal transplant. The receptor set was obtained from a human patient who received an intestinal transplant. Both conserved end residues are part of each CDR3. Fields, in order: D gene, J gene, clone size, V gene, CDR3 DNA, CDR3 protein. The D gene is left open where the match is weak. Only some rows state a clone size, as once, few, many or a class for expanded clones.

NA TRBJ1-2 few TRBV7-9 TGTGCCAGCAGCCAAGGGAGGGCCTACACCTTC CASSQGRAYTF
NA TRBJ1-5 NA TRBV7-8 TGTGCCAGCAGCTTAGCCCTATATCAGCCCCAGCATTTT CASSLALYQPQHF
TRBD2 TRBJ2-1 NA TRBV5-1 TGCGCCAGCAGCTTGCTTCTAGCGGACAATGAGCAGTTCTTC CASSLLLADNEQFF
TRBD1 TRBJ1-5 NA TRBV5-5 TGTGCCAGCAGCTTACAGGGGGCAAGCAATCAGCCCCAGCATTTT CASSLQGASNQPQHF
TRBD1 TRBJ2-5 NA TRBV28 TGTGCCAGCAGCCTATGGACAGGGGGAGAGACCCAGTACTTC CASSLWTGGETQYF
TRBD2 TRBJ2-1 few TRBV19 TGTGCCAGTAGTAGGCGAGCGGGAGATGGGAATGAGCAGTTCTTC CASSRRAGDGNEQFF
NA TRBJ1-6 NA TRBV19 TGTGCCAGTAGTATAGTGGGGGGGGGACCACCCCTCCACTTT CASSIVGGGPPLHF
NA TRBJ1-6 NA TRBV6-1 TGTGCCAGCAGTGAAGTCGTTTCACCCCTCCACTTT CASSEVVSPLHF
NA TRBJ1-2 few TRBV6-5 TGTGCCAGCAGTTTCCAACAGGGCCCATCGGGCTACACCTTC CASSFQQGPSGYTF
TRBD2 TRBJ2-1 NA TRBV5-6 TGTGCCAGCAGCTTGAGGAGGACTAGCGGCTCCTACAATGAGCAGTTCTTC CASSLRRTSGSYNEQFF
TRBD1 TRBJ1-2 once TRBV4-1 TGCGCCAGCAGCCAAGATGCGAATCAGGGACAGTCCACTCCAAGGCGAGGCTACACCTTC CASSQDANQGQSTPRRGYTF
TRBD2 TRBJ2-1 NA TRBV7-3 TGTGCCAGCAGCCCGACTAGCGGGAGGTACAATGAGCAGTTCTTC CASSPTSGRYNEQFF
TRBD1 TRBJ1-3 NA TRBV7-2 TGTGCCAGCAGCTTAGTTTCCGGGACAGGGGGAAACACCATATATTTT CASSLVSGTGGNTIYF
TRBD2 TRBJ2-1 once TRBV5-4 TGTGCCAGCAGCAGACGAGCGGGAGGGGAATACAATGAGCAGTTCTTC CASSRRAGGEYNEQFF
TRBD1 TRBJ1-5 NA TRBV29-1 TGCAGCGTGGCAGGGGGTATGAATCAGCCCCAGCATTTT CSVAGGMNQPQHF
NA TRBJ2-5 NA TRBV5-1 TGCGCCAGCAGCTTGGGGCAGGGGAAAGAGACCCAGTACTTC CASSLGQGKETQYF
NA TRBJ2-1 NA TRBV7-2 TGTGCCAGCAGCTCGGCGGTCTCCTACAATGAGCAGTTCTTC CASSSAVSYNEQFF
NA TRBJ2-5 NA TRBV5-6 TGTGCCAGCAGCTTGGGCCTAGGGGGCCAGTACTTC CASSLGLGGQYF
NA TRBJ1-3 few TRBV6-5 TGTGCCAGCAGTGCCGGGAGGAAGTCAGGAAACACCATATATTTT CASSAGRKSGNTIYF
TRBD1 TRBJ1-3 NA TRBV7-2 TGTGCCAGCAGCTTATCCGCAGGGGGGAACACCATATATTTT CASSLSAGGNTIYF
TRBD1 TRBJ2-7 medium-sized TRBV12-5 TGTGCTAGTGGTTCGACAGGGGGCTCCTACGAGCAGTACTTC CASGSTGGSYEQYF
NA TRBJ1-4 NA TRBV2 TGTGCCAGCGGGTTCCAGGACACCTATGAAAAACTGTTTTTT CASGFQDTYEKLFF
TRBD1 TRBJ1-1 once TRBV10-3 TGTGCCATCAAAGGGACAGGGAATTTGAACACTGAAGCTTTCTTT CAIKGTGNLNTEAFF
NA TRBJ2-7 NA TRBV28 TGTGCCAGCAGTTCCCCGGGACTTGCTCTTTTTAAGCAGTACTTC CASSSPGLALFKQYF
NA TRBJ1-6 few TRBV30 TGTGCCTGGAGTGGTCAACGGAGCTCCTATAATTCACCCCTCCACTTT CAWSGQRSSYNSPLHF
NA TRBJ2-7 NA TRBV30 TGTGCCTGGAGTGTACTTGACGAGCAGTACTTC CAWSVLDEQYF
NA TRBJ2-3 NA TRBV5-1 TGCGCCAGCAGCTTGGCGGCAGGGGTTAGCCTCGGGTTGACAGATACGCAGTATTTT CASSLAAGVSLGLTDTQYF
NA TRBJ1-4 NA TRBV27 TGTGCCAGCAGTTTATCGTATGCAGGTAGACCTGAAAAACTGTTTTTT CASSLSYAGRPEKLFF
NA TRBJ1-5 NA TRBV6-1 TGTGCCAGCAGCGAACCCCACTTTCCTCCTATTCAGCCCCAGCATTTT CASSEPHFPPIQPQHF
TRBD2 TRBJ2-5 NA TRBV7-2 TGTGCCAGCAGCCTCCAGAGCAGCGGGAGGGGGCAAGAGACCCAGTACTTC CASSLQSSGRGQETQYF
NA TRBJ2-2 NA TRBV19 TGTGCCAGTAGTAATGGGGGCCTTCTCGCCGGGGAGCTGTTTTTT CASSNGGLLAGELFF
NA TRBJ2-7 NA TRBV18 TGTGCCAGCTCCCCCGGACTGTCCTCCTACGAGCAGTACTTC CASSPGLSSYEQYF
NA TRBJ2-1 NA TRBV15 TGTGCCACCCGAACAAGGGGGTCCGCTTACCACAATGAGCAGTTCTTC CATRTRGSAYHNEQFF
NA TRBJ2-5 NA TRBV19 TGTGCCAGCGCGGGACGGGGGGCAGAGACCCAGTACTTC CASAGRGAETQYF
NA TRBJ1-2 few TRBV6-6 TGTGCCAGCAGTCCGCGCCGGTCGGGGTATGGCTACACCTTC CASSPRRSGYGYTF
NA TRBJ1-1 NA TRBV9 TGTGCCAGCAGGGGCAGGGAGGGGACTGAAGCTTTCTTT CASRGREGTEAFF
NA TRBJ2-1 few TRBV4-3 TGCGCCAGCAGCCAGTCCCAGGCAACCTACAATGAGCAGTTCTTC CASSQSQATYNEQFF
NA TRBJ1-1 NA TRBV7-6 TGTGCCAGCAGCTTAGATAGCCCCCCGACCACTGAAGCTTTCTTT CASSLDSPPTTEAFF
NA TRBJ1-4 few TRBV25-1 TGTGCCAGCAGTGAGCCGGGGTCGAATGAAAAACTGTTTTTT CASSEPGSNEKLFF
NA TRBJ1-2 NA TRBV6-1 TGTGCCAGCAGTGAAGGACCCGCCGGCGTGGGGGGATTCTATGGCTACACCTTC CASSEGPAGVGGFYGYTF
TRBD1 TRBJ1-5 NA TRBV6-6 TGTGCCAGCAGCCGGGGACAGTCCCAGCCCCAGCATTTT CASSRGQSQPQHF
TRBD2 TRBJ2-4 NA TRBV7-9 TGTGCCAGCAGCGCCACCGGGACTAGCGGGCGTGCTAGGATTCAGTACTTC CASSATGTSGRARIQYF
NA TRBJ2-3 NA TRBV4-1 TGCGCCAGCAGCCAAGGGAGCAACCGGGACTTCCCCCGTGATACGCAGTATTTT CASSQGSNRDFPRDTQYF
NA TRBJ2-7 few TRBV18 TGTGCCAGCTCACACCGGGACAAACTCTTTACGGAGCAGTACTTC CASSHRDKLFTEQYF
NA TRBJ2-6 NA TRBV19 TGTGCCAGTAGTCTGAGAACCTCCTCTGGGGCCAACGTCCTGACTTTC CASSLRTSSGANVLTF
NA TRBJ1-4 NA TRBV6-1 TGTGCCAGCAGTCCGAGAAATGAAAAACTGTTTTTT CASSPRNEKLFF
TRBD2 TRBJ2-2 few TRBV5-1 TGCGCCAGCAGCCAACGGACTAGCCGCGCAACCGGGGAGCTGTTTTTT CASSQRTSRATGELFF
NA TRBJ1-1 few TRBV5-4 TGTGCCAGCAGCTTGGGCAGGATTCCTTACACTGAAGCTTTCTTT CASSLGRIPYTEAFF
TRBD1 TRBJ1-6 few TRBV7-2 TGTGCCAGCAGCTATGTAAGGGGGCTGGGGTCACCCCTCCACTTT CASSYVRGLGSPLHF
NA TRBJ2-1 few TRBV11-2 TGTGCCAGCAGCTTAAGGCGACACTCGAATGAGCAGTTCTTC CASSLRRHSNEQFF
NA TRBJ1-1 NA TRBV7-3 TGTGCCAGCAGCTTAGGGGGGGCGCCGTATGAAGCTTTCTTT CASSLGGAPYEAFF
NA TRBJ1-2 NA TRBV30 TGTGCCTGTCAGGACTATGGCTACACCTTC CACQDYGYTF
NA TRBJ2-7 once TRBV4-1 TGCGCCAGCAGCCAAGCGGCAAGGGCAGGGCTACCCTACGAGCAGTACTTC CASSQAARAGLPYEQYF
TRBD1 TRBJ1-5 NA TRBV19 TGTGCCAGTAGTATCTTTACAGGGGGTAGCAATCAGCCCCAGCATTTT CASSIFTGGSNQPQHF
NA TRBJ1-1 NA TRBV5-6 TGTGCCAGCAGCTCTCGCGGGGCGAACACTGAAGCTTTCTTT CASSSRGANTEAFF
TRBD1 TRBJ1-5 NA TRBV6-4 TGTGCCAGCCGGGACAGGGGCTTGCAGCCCCAGCATTTT CASRDRGLQPQHF
NA TRBJ2-7 NA TRBV2 TGTGCCAGCATCAGGGCTTCCGACTACGAGCAGTACTTC CASIRASDYEQYF
NA TRBJ1-2 few TRBV5-4 TGTGCCAGCAGCCGCAGGGTCAAGGGGGGCTACACCTTC CASSRRVKGGYTF
TRBD1 TRBJ2-1 NA TRBV9 TGTGCCAGCAGCGGAATACAGGGGGTGGGGGAGCAGTTCTTC CASSGIQGVGEQFF